This TCR beta chain was obtained from a study of T cell repertoires in cytomegalovirus infection. For the study at large: Researchers turned to recently identified HLA-C-restricted CMV epitopes as well as well-studied HLA-B-restricted ones. Both a matching HLA type and CMV infection were indicated by public TCR beta signatures.

V lost 8 bases to trimming and J lost 1 base, with 17 bases between them. The CDR3 loop spans 15 amino acids. Germline values: CDR1 LNHDA, CDR2 SQIVND (reference sequence). On this clonotype itself: As yet, its antigen is unknown.

One entry per CDR3 protein, called by TCRdb with MiXCR from the reads. Among about 770,000 distinct CDR3 sequences listed, about 27% were seen once. General study points: HLA-C-restricted CMV-specific TCR beta clonotypes prevailed in the ex vivo response. Totalled public TCR beta family frequency picked out people who carried CMV plus the relevant HLA.

Sample: cultured CD8+ T cells from PBMCs, taken from culture after CMV antigen stimulation. The V call is TRBV19, the J call TRBJ1-1; tentative D call: TRBD1 (6 bases). The receptor was isolated from a human donor in good health (CMV status not recorded). Some clones in this sample may be carry-over from other donors' samples. CDR3 protein: CASGQPGHSNTEAFF. Here the CDR3 DNA reads TGTGCCAGTGGCCAACCGGGACACTCGAACACTGAAGCTTTCTTT.